This T cell receptor beta chain was retrieved from a study of CD8 T cells in Susac syndrome. Sequencing of TCR beta was performed on blood CD8+ and CD4+ T cells. The multiple sclerosis control group consisted of treatment-naive patients whose relapsing-remitting disease, which was either stable or active, fulfilled revised McDonald criteria. TEMRA cells were FACS-enriched, while CD8+ and CD4+ T cells were negatively isolated. The V segment lost 3 bases and the J segment 15 bases; nucleotides outside the gene matches: 11. There are 13 residues in the CDR3. CDR1 and CDR2 (germline): SEHNR, FQNEAQ (reference sequence). A quantity of about 0.5 to 1 ug RNA underwent reverse transcription using random hexamers. Amplification of the TCR beta CDR3 was carried out by immunoSEQ multiplex PCR, which spanned a total of 54 Vbeta and 13 Jbeta segments. One entry per CDR3 protein, called by TCRdb with MiXCR from the immunoSEQ multiplex PCR reads. Of 120,000 to 150,000 distinct CDR3 sequences in the sample, roughly 95% were seen once.

J is TRBJ2-4 and V is TRBV7-9; TRBD1 matches at 7 bases. The sequenced sample consisted of CD4+ T cells from PBMCs. The sequence was obtained from a human donor with multiple sclerosis. For the CDR3, the DNA is TGTGCCAGCAGCTTTCTTGGACAGGTCCCTTTGTACTTC. Translating gives CASSFLGQVPLYF.